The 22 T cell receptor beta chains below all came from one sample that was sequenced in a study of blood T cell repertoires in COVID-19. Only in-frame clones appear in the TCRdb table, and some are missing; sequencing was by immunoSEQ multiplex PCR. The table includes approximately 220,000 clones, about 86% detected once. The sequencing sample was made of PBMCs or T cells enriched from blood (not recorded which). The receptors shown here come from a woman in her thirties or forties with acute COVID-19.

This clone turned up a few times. The CDR3 protein is CATFPQGDYGYTF. The CDR3 DNA follows: TGTGCCACCTTCCCCCAGGGCGACTATGGCTACACCTTC. The V and J genes are TRBV28 and TRBJ1-2, with a weak D call TRBD1 (5 bases). CDR3 length equals 13 residues. CDR1 is MDHEN and CDR2 is SYDVKM in the germline V gene. V was shortened by 10 bases and J by 3 bases, with 15 bases between the two germline ends.

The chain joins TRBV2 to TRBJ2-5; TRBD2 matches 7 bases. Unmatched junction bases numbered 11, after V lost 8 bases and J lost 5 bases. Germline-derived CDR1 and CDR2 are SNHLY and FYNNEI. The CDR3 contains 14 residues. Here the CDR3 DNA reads TGTGCCAGCGGGAGGGAGAAGGGGAGTGAGACCCAGTACTTC. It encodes CASGREKGSETQYF.

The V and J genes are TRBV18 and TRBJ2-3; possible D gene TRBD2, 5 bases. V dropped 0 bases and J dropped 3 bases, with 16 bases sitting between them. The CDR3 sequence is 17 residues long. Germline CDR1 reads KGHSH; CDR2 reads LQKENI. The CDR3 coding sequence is TGTGCCAGCTCACCACCCGCTGGCTTAGGGAGTACAGATACGCAGTATTTT. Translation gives CASSPPAGLGSTDTQYF. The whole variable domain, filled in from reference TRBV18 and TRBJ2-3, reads NAGVMQNPRHLVRRRGQEARLRCSPMKGHSHVYWYRQLPEEGLKFMVYLQKENIIDESGMPKERFSAEFPKEGPSILRIQQVVRGDSAAYFCASSPPAGLGSTDTQYFGPGTRLTVL.

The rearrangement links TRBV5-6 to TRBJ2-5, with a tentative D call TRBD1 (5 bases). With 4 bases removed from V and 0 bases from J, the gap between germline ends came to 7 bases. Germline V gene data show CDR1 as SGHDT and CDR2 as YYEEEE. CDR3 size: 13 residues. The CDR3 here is CASSPTDQETQYF. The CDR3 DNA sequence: TGTGCCAGCAGCCCGACAGACCAAGAGACCCAGTACTTC. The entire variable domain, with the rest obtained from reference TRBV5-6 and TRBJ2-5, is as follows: DAGVTQSPTHLIKTRGQQVTLRCSPKSGHDTVSWYQQALGQGPQFIFQYYEEEERQRGNFPDRFSGHQFPNYSSELNVNALLLGDSALYLCASSPTDQETQYFGPGTRLLVL.

The CDR3 here is CASSWGQGMVGYTF. In DNA, the CDR3 is TGCGCCAGCAGCTGGGGACAGGGGATGGTCGGCTACACCTTC. The rearrangement uses TRBV5-1 and TRBJ1-2; 10 nucleotides agree with TRBD1. Per germline, CDR1 SGHRS and CDR2 YFSETQ. The CDR3 has 14 residues. Germline trimming cut 3 bases from V and 8 bases from J; bases unmatched to any gene: 7.

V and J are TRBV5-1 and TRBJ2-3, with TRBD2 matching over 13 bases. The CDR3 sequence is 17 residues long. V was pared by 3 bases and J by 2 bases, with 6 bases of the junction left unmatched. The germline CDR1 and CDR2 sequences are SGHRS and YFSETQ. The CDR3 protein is CASSSGTSGALTDTQYF. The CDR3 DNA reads TGCGCCAGCAGCTCCGGGACTAGCGGGGCCCTCACAGATACGCAGTATTTT.

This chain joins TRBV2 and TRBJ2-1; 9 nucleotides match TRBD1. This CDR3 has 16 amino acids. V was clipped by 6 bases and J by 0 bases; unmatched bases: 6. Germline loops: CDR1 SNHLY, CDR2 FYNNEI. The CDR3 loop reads CASRGQGDSSYNEQFF. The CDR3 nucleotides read TGTGCCAGCAGGGGACAGGGTGATAGCTCCTACAATGAGCAGTTCTTC.

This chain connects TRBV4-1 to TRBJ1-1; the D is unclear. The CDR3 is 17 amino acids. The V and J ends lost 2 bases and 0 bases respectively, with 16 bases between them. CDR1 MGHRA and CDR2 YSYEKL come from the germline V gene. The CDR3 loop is CASSQLIGRTLNTEAFF. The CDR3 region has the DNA TGCGCCAGCAGCCAACTAATAGGTCGGACTCTGAACACTGAAGCTTTCTTT.

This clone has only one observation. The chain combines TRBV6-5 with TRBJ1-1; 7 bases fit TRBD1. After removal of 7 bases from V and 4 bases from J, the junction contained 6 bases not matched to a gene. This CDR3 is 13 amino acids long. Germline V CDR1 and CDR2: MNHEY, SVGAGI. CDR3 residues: CASMPTGVTEAFF. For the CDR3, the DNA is TGTGCCAGCATGCCTACAGGGGTCACTGAAGCTTTCTTT.

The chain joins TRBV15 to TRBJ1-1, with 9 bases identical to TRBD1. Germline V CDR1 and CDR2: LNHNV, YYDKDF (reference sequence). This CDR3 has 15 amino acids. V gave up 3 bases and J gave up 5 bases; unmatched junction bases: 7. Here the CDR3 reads CATSREQGAGTEAFF. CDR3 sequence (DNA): TGTGCCACCAGCAGGGAACAGGGGGCCGGTACTGAAGCTTTCTTT.

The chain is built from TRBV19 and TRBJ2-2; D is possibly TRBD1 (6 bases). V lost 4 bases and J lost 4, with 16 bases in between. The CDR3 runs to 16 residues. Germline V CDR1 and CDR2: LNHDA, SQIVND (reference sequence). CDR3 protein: CASSTVQGRGTGELFF. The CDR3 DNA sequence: TGTGCCAGTAGTACCGTACAGGGTCGCGGCACCGGGGAGCTGTTTTTT.

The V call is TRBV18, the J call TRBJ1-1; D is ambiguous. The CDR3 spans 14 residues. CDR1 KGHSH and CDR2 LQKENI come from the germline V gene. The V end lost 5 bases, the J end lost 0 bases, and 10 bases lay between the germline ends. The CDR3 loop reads CASSEQSLNTEAFF. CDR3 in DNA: TGTGCCAGCTCAGAACAGAGCTTGAACACTGAAGCTTTCTTT. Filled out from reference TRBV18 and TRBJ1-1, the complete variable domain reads NAGVMQNPRHLVRRRGQEARLRCSPMKGHSHVYWYRQLPEEGLKFMVYLQKENIIDESGMPKERFSAEFPKEGPSILRIQQVVRGDSAAYFCASSEQSLNTEAFFGQGTRLTVV.

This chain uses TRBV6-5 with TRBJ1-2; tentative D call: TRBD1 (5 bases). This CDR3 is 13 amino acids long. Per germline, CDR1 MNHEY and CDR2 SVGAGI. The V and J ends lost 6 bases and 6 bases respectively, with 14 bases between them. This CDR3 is CASRDTGGNGYTF. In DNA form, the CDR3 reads TGTGCCAGCAGAGATACCGGGGGGAATGGCTACACCTTC.

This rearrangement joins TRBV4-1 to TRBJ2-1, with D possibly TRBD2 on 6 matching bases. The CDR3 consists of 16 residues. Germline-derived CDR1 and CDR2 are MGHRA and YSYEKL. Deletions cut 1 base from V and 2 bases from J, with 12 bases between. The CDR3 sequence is CASSQGLTRTYNEQFF. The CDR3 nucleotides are TGCGCCAGCAGCCAAGGTCTGACTAGAACCTACAATGAGCAGTTCTTC.

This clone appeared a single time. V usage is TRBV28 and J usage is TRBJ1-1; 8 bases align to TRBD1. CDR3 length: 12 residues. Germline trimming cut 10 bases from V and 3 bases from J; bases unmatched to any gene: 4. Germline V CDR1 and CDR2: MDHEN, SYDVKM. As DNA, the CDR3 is TGTGCCACGCGACAGGGGCACACTGAAGCTTTCTTT. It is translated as CATRQGHTEAFF. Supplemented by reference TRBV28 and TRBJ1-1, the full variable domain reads DVKVTQSSRYLVKRTGEKVFLECVQDMDHENMFWYRQDPGLGLRLIYFSYDVKMKEKGDIPEGYSVSREKKERFSLILESASTNQTSMYLCATRQGHTEAFFGQGTRLTVV.

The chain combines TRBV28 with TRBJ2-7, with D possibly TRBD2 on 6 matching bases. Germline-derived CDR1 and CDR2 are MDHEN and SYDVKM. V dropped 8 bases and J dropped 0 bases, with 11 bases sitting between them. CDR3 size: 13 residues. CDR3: CASGSGSSYEQYF. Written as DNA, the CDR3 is TGTGCCAGCGGTTCCGGGAGCTCCTACGAGCAGTACTTC.

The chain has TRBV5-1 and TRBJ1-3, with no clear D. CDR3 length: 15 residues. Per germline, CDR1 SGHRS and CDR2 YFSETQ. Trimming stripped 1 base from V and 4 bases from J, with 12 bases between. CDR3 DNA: TGCGCCAGCAGCTTGTCGCCGACACAGGGAAACACCATATATTTT. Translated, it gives CASSLSPTQGNTIYF.

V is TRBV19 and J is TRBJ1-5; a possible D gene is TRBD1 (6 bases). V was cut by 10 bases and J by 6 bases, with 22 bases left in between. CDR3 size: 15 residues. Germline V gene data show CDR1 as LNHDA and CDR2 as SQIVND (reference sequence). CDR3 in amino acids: CATSKITGGSQPQHF. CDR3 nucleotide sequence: TGTGCCACCAGTAAGATAACGGGGGGCAGTCAGCCCCAGCATTTT.

The CDR3 region has the DNA TGTGCCAGCAGCTTGTCTTCAGCGGTAGATACGCAGTATTTT. Translation: CASSLSSAVDTQYF. The chain is built from TRBV7-6 and TRBJ2-3; possibly TRBD2 for D (5 bases). Trimming stripped 3 bases from V and 5 bases from J, with 12 bases between. Germline V gene lookup returns CDR1 SGHVS and CDR2 FNYEAQ. The CDR3 covers 14 residues.

CDR3 in amino acids: CASSIGWGAEAFF. The DNA of the CDR3 is TGTGCCAGTAGTATAGGTTGGGGAGCCGAAGCTTTCTTT. The chain recombines TRBV19 with TRBJ1-1; D gene ambiguous. The CDR3 totals 13 residues. Trimming took 1 base from V and 8 from J, leaving 11 bases between them. In germline, CDR1 is LNHDA, CDR2 SQIVND (reference sequence).

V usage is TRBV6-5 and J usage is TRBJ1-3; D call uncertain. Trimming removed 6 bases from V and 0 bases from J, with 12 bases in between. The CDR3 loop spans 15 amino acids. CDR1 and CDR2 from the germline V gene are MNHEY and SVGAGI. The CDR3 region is CASSLDLSSGNTIYF. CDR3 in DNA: TGTGCCAGCAGCCTGGACTTGAGCTCTGGAAACACCATATATTTT.

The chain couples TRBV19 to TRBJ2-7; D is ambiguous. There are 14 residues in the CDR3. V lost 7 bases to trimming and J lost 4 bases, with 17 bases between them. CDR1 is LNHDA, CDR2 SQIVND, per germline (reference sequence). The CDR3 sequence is CASTESFLGYEQYF. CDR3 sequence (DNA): TGTGCCAGTACAGAATCTTTCCTTGGTTACGAGCAGTACTTC.